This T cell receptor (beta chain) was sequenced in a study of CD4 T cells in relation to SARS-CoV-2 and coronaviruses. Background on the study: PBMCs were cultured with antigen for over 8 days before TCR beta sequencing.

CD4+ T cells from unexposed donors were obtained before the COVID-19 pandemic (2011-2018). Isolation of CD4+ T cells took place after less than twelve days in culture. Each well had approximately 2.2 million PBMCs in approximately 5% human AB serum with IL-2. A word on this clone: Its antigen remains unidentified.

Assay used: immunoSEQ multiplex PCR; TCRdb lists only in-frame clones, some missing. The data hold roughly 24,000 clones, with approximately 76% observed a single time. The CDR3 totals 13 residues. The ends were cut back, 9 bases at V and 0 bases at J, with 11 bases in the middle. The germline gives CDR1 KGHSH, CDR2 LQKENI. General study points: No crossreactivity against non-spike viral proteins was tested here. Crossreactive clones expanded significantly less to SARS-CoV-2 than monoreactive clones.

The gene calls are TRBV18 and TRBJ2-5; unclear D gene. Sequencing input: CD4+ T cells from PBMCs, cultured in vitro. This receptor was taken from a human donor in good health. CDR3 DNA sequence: TGTGCCAGACTCGAGCCGTACCAAGAGACCCAGTACTTC. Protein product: CARLEPYQETQYF.